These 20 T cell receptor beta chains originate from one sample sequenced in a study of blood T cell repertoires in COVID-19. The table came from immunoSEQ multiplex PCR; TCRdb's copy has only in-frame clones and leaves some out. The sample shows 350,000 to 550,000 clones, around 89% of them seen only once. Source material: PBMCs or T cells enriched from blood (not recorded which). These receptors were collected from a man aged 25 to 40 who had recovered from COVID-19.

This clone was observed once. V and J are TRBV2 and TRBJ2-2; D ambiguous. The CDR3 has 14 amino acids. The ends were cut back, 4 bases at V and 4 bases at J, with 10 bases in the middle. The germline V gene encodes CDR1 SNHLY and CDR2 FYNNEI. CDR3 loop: CASSAEAATGELFF. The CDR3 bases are TGTGCCAGCAGTGCCGAGGCGGCCACCGGGGAGCTGTTTTTT. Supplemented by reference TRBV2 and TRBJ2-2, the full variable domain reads EPEVTQTPSHQVTQMGQEVILRCVPISNHLYFYWYRQILGQKVEFLVSFYNNEISEKSEIFDDQFSVERPDGSNFTLKIRSTKLEDSAMYFCASSAEAATGELFFGEGSRLTVL.

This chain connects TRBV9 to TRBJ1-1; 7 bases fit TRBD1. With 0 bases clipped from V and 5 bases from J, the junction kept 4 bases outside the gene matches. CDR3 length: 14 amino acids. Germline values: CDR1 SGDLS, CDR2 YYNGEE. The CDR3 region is CASSVVGRGTEAFF. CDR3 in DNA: TGTGCCAGCAGCGTAGTTGGCAGGGGGACTGAAGCTTTCTTT.

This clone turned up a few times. The CDR3 is CASSVVVGSGDEQFF. Here the CDR3 DNA reads TGTGCCAGCAGCGTAGTTGTTGGATCGGGTGATGAGCAGTTCTTC. The chain links TRBV9 to TRBJ2-1; D is ambiguous. This CDR3 spans 15 amino acids. The ends were cut back, 0 bases at V and 8 bases at J, with 15 bases in the middle. Germline assignment: CDR1 SGDLS and CDR2 YYNGEE.

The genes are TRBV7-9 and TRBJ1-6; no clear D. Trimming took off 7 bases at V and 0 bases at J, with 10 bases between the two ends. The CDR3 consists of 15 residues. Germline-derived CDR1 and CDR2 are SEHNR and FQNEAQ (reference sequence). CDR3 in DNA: TGTGCCAGCATGTCTCCGAGCTCCTATAATTCACCCCTCCACTTT. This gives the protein CASMSPSSYNSPLHF.

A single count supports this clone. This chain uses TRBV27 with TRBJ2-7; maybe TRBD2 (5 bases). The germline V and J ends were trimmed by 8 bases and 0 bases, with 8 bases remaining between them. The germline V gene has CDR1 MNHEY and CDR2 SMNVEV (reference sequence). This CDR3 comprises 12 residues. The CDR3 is CASGSPSYEQYF. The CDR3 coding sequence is TGTGCCAGCGGGAGCCCCTCCTACGAGCAGTACTTC.

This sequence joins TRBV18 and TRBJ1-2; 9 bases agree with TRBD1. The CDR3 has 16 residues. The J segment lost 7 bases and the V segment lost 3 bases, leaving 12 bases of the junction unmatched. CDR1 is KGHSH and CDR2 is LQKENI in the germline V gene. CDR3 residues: CASSPGQGILQGGYTF. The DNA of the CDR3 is TGTGCCAGCTCACCGGGACAGGGTATTCTTCAAGGTGGCTACACCTTC.

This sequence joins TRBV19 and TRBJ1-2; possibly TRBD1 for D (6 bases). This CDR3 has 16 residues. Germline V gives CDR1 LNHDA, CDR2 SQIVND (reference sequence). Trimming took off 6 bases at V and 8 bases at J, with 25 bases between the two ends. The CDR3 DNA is TGTGCCAGTAGCGGACGATTGTCAGGGGAAGATAGCGGCTACACCTTC. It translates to CASSGRLSGEDSGYTF. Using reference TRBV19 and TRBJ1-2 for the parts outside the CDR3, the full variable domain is DGGITQSPKYLFRKEGQNVTLSCEQNLNHDAMYWYRQDPGQGLRLIYYSQIVNDFQKGDIAEGYSVSREKKESFPLTVTSAQKNPTAFYLCASSGRLSGEDSGYTFGSGTRLTVV.

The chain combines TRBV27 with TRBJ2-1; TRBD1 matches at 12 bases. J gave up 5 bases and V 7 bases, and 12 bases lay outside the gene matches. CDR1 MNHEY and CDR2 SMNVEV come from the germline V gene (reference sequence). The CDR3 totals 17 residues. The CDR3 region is CASTHTGTGGSHNEQFF. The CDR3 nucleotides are TGTGCCAGCACCCATACCGGGACAGGGGGCAGCCACAATGAGCAGTTCTTC.

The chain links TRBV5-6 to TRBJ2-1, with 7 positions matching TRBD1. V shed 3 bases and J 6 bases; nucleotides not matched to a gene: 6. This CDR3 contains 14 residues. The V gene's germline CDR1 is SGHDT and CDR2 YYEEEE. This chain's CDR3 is CASSWTGGLNEQFF. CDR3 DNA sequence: TGTGCCAGCAGCTGGACAGGTGGACTCAATGAGCAGTTCTTC.

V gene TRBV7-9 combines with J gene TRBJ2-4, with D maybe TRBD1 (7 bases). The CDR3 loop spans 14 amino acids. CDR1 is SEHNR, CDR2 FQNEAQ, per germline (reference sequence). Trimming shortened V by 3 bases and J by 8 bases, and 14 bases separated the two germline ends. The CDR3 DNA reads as TGTGCCAGCAGCTTTGACAGGGAGGTGGACATTCAGTACTTC. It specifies CASSFDREVDIQYF.

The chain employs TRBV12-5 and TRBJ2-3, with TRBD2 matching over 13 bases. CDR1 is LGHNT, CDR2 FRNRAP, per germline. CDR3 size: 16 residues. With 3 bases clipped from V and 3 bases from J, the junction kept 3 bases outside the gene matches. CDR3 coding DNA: TGTGCTAGTGGTTTAACGGGACTAGCGGGAACAGATACGCAGTATTTT. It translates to CASGLTGLAGTDTQYF.

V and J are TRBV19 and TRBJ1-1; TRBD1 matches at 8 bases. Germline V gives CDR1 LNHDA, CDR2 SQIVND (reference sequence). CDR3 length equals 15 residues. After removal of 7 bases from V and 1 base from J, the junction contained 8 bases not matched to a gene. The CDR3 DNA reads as TGTGCCAGTACCGCAGGGGGCTGGAGGAACACTGAAGCTTTCTTT. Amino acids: CASTAGGWRNTEAFF. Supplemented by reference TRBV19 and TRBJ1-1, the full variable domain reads DGGITQSPKYLFRKEGQNVTLSCEQNLNHDAMYWYRQDPGQGLRLIYYSQIVNDFQKGDIAEGYSVSREKKESFPLTVTSAQKNPTAFYLCASTAGGWRNTEAFFGQGTRLTVV.

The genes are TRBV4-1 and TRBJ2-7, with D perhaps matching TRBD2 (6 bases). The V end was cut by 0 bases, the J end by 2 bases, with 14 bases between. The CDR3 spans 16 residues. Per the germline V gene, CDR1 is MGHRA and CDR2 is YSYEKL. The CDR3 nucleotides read TGCGCCAGCAGCCAAGATCTGCGGGGTCCCACCTACGAGCAGTACTTC. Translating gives CASSQDLRGPTYEQYF.

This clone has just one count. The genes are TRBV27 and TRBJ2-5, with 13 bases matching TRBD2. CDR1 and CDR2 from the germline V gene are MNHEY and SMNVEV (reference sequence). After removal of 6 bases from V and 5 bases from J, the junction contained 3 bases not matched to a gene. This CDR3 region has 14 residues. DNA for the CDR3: TGTGCCAGCAGACTAGCGGGAGGGGAGGAGACCCAGTACTTC. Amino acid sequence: CASRLAGGEETQYF.

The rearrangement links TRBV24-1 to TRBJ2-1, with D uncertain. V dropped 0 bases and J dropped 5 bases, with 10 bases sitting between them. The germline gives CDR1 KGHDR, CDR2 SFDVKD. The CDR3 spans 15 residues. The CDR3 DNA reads TGTGCCACCAGTGATTTGCCGCCGGTCCACAATGAGCAGTTCTTC. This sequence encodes CATSDLPPVHNEQFF.

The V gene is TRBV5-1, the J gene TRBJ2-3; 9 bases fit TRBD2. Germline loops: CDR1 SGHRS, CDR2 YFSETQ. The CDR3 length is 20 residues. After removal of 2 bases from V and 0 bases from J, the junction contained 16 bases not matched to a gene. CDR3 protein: CASSFLLGGAGGPSTDTQYF. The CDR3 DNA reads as TGCGCCAGCAGCTTCCTCCTCGGGGGAGCGGGAGGCCCTAGCACAGATACGCAGTATTTT.

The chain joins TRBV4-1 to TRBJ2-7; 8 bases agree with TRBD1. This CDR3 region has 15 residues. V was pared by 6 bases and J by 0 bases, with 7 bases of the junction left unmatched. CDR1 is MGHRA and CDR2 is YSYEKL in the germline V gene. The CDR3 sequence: CASSLYRGFSYEQYF. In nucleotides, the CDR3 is TGCGCCAGCAGTCTTTACAGGGGGTTCTCCTACGAGCAGTACTTC.

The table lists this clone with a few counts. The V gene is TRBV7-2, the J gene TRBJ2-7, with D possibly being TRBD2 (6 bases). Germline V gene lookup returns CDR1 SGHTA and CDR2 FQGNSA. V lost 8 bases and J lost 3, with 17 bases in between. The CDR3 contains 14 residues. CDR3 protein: CASAQVNSGYEQYF. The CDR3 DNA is TGTGCCAGCGCTCAGGTTAATAGCGGCTACGAGCAGTACTTC.

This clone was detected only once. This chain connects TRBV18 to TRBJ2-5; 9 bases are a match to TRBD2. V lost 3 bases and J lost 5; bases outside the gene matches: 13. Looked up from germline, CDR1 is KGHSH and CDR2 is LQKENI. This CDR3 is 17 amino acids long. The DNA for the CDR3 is TGTGCCAGCTCACCGTTGGTCAATAGCGGGAGAGGTGAGACCCAGTACTTC. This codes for CASSPLVNSGRGETQYF.

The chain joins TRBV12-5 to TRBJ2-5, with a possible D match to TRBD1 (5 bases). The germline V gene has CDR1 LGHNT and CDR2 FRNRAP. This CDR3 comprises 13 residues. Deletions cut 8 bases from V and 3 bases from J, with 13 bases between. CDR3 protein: CASSLRQKETQYF. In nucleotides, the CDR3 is TGTGCTAGTTCACTGCGACAGAAAGAGACCCAGTACTTC.